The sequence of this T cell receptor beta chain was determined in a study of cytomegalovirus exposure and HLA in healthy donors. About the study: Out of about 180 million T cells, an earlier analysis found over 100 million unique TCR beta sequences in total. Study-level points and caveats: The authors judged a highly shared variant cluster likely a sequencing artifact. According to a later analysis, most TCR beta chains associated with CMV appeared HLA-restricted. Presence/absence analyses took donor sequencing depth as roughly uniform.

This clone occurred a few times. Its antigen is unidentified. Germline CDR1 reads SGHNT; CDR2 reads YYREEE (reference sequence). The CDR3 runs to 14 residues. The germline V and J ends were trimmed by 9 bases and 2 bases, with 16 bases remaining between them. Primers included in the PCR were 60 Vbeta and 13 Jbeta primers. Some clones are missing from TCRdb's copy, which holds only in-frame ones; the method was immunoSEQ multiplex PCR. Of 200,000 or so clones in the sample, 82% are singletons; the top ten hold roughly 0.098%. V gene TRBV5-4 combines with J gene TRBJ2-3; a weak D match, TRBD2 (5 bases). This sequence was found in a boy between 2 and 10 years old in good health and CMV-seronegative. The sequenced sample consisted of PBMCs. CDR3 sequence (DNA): TGTGCCACCCAGCTCGGGATACTCACAGATACGCAGTATTTT. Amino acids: CATQLGILTDTQYF. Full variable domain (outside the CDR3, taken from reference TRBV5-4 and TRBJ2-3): ETGVTQSPTHLIKTRGQQVTLRCSSQSGHNTVSWYQQALGQGPQFIFQYYREEENGRGNFPPRFSGLQFPNYSSELNVNALELDDSALYLCATQLGILTDTQYFGPGTRLTVL.